This entry concerns a single T cell receptor (beta chain). The antigen is undetermined. Germline and junction disagree at one end, which may indicate a read error. The CDR3 extends over 15 amino acids. Germline-derived CDR1 and CDR2 are ENHRY and SYGVKD. The data originate from a study of blood T cells in healthy people across ages. The authors ran a second PCR of about 6 to 11 cycles using a sample-barcoded 5' primer and a J-beta primer mix. TCRdb passed the 5' RACE reads through MiXCR, listing each CDR3 protein once. The sample yields 800,000 to 950,000 distinct CDR3 sequences, under 40% seen once. Study-wide points: Researchers report that TCR beta diversity correlated strongly with naive T cell percentage.

V usage is TRBV10-3 and J usage is TRBJ2-3; 8 bases are shared with TRBD2. The sample consisted of blood. The clonotype originates from a man younger than 30 in good health. The CDR3: CAISEEAGGTDAQYF. In DNA form, the CDR3 reads TGTGCCATCAGTGAAGAGGCGGGGGGCACAGATGCGCAGTATTTT.